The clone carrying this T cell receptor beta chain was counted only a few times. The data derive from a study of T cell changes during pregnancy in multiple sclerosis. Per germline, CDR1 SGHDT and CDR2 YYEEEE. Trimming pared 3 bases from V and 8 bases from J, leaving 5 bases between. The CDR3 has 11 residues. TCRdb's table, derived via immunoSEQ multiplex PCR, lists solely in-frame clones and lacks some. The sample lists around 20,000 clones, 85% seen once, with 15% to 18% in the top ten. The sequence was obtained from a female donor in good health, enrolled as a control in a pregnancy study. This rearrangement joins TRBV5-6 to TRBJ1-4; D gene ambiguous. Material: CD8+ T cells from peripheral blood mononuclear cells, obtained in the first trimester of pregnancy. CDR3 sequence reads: CASSSREKLFF. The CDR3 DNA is TGTGCCAGCAGCTCGCGGGAAAAACTGTTTTTT. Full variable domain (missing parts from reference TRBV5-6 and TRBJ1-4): DAGVTQSPTHLIKTRGQQVTLRCSPKSGHDTVSWYQQALGQGPQFIFQYYEEEERQRGNFPDRFSGHQFPNYSSELNVNALLLGDSALYLCASSSREKLFFGSGTQLSVL.